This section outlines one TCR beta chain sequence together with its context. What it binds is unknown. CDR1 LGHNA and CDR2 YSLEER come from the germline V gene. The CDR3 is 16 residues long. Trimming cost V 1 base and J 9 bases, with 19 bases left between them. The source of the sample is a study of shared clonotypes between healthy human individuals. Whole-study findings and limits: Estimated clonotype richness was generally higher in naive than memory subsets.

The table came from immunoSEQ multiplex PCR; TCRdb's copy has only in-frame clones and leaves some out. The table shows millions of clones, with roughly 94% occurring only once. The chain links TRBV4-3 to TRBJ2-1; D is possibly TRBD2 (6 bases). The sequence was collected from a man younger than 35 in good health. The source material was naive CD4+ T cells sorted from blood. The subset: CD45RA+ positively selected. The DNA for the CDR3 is TGCGCCAGCAGCCAAGTGGGCCAGCGGGTGGGCGGTGAGCAGTTCTTC. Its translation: CASSQVGQRVGGEQFF.